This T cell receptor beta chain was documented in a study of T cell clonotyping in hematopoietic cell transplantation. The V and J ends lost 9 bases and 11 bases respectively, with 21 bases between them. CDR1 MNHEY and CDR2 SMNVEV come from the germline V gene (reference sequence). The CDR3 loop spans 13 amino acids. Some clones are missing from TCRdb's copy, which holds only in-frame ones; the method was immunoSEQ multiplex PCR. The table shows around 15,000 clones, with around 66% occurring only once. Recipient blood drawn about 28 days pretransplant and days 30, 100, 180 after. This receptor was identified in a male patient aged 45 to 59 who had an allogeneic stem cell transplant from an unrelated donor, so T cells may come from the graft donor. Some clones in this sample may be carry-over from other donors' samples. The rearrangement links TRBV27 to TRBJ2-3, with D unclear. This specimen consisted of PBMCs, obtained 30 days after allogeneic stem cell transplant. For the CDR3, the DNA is TGTGCCAGGAAACCTTCACCACCACCGCTGCAGTATTTT. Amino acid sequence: CARKPSPPPLQYF.